These 26 T cell receptor beta chains originate from one sample sequenced in a study of cytomegalovirus exposure and HLA in healthy donors. PCR primers comprised 60 Vbeta and 13 Jbeta primers. Data came from immunoSEQ multiplex PCR; TCRdb stores just in-frame clones and leaves some out. The table includes roughly 160,000 clones, approximately 78% detected once. Sequencing input: PBMCs. These TCRs come from a male donor in good health and CMV-seropositive.

V and J are TRBV28 and TRBJ2-1; D not resolved. Germline V gives CDR1 MDHEN, CDR2 SYDVKM. The CDR3 is made up of 14 amino acids. Between the trimmed V and J ends, which lost 1 base and 0 bases, there was a span of 4 bases. Here the CDR3 reads CASSLSNSYNEQFF. In DNA form, the CDR3 reads TGTGCCAGCAGTTTATCCAACTCCTACAATGAGCAGTTCTTC.

The chain carries TRBV28 and TRBJ2-7; a possible D gene is TRBD1 (6 bases). This CDR3 is built from 15 residues. V was shortened by 2 bases and J by 0 bases, with 11 bases between the two germline ends. Germline assignment: CDR1 MDHEN and CDR2 SYDVKM. The CDR3 bases are TGTGCCAGCAGTTTACCAGGGGAGAGCTCCTACGAGCAGTACTTC. It encodes CASSLPGESSYEQYF.

This clone was observed once. Written as DNA, the CDR3 is TGTGCCAGCAGTCCAGGAGGGCTGGTTGAGGGCTACACCTTC. This sequence encodes CASSPGGLVEGYTF. The genes are TRBV7-9 and TRBJ1-2; D gene ambiguous. With 6 bases removed from V and 8 bases from J, the gap between germline ends came to 19 bases. The CDR3 length is 14 residues. Per the germline V gene, CDR1 is SEHNR and CDR2 is FQNEAQ (reference sequence).

The chain uses TRBV6-4 and TRBJ2-1; 14 nucleotides align to TRBD2. Losses at the gene ends were 6 bases for V and 8 bases for J; bases not matched to a gene: 3. CDR1 is MRHNA, CDR2 SNTAGT, per germline. This CDR3 contains 14 residues. This CDR3 is CASSGLAGGDEQFF. CDR3 nucleotide sequence: TGTGCCAGCAGCGGACTAGCGGGGGGCGATGAGCAGTTCTTC.

This clone has a handful of counts. The rearrangement uses TRBV16 and TRBJ2-1; 10 bases map to TRBD2. The V and J ends lost 3 bases and 7 bases, in that order; junction bases with no gene match: 3. The CDR3 is 14 residues long. Germline V CDR1 and CDR2: KGHSY, FQNENV. CDR3 sequence: CASSQQRGGNEQFF. The CDR3 nucleotides are TGTGCCAGCAGCCAGCAGCGGGGGGGTAATGAGCAGTTCTTC.

The chain carries TRBV5-4 and TRBJ1-1; D perhaps matches TRBD1 (5 bases). The V gene lost 1 base and the J gene lost 2 bases, with 9 bases spanning the gap. Germline V gene sequence: CDR1 SGHNT, CDR2 YYREEE (reference sequence). The CDR3 is made up of 14 amino acids. The CDR3: CASSLPGKNTEAFF. The CDR3, as DNA: TGTGCCAGCAGCTTGCCAGGGAAAAACACTGAAGCTTTCTTT. The entire variable domain, with the rest obtained from reference TRBV5-4 and TRBJ1-1, is as follows: ETGVTQSPTHLIKTRGQQVTLRCSSQSGHNTVSWYQQALGQGPQFIFQYYREEENGRGNFPPRFSGLQFPNYSSELNVNALELDDSALYLCASSLPGKNTEAFFGQGTRLTVV.

This chain connects TRBV27 to TRBJ1-6, with D maybe TRBD1 (5 bases). CDR1 and CDR2 (germline): MNHEY, SMNVEV (reference sequence). This CDR3 has 14 residues. V was shortened by 4 bases and J by 2 bases, with 6 bases between the two germline ends. CDR3 DNA sequence: TGTGCCAGCAGTTCAGGGCCCTATAATTCACCCCTCCACTTT. It codes for CASSSGPYNSPLHF.

This chain joins TRBV7-2 and TRBJ1-2; TRBD1 matches at 7 bases. V shed 2 bases and J 2 bases; nucleotides not matched to a gene: 2. The germline V gene encodes CDR1 SGHTA and CDR2 FQGNSA. The CDR3 sequence is 14 residues long. The DNA of the CDR3 is TGTGCCAGCAGCTTATACAGGGGAAACTATGGCTACACCTTC. Its protein is CASSLYRGNYGYTF.

This clone was picked up one time. The chain carries TRBV7-8 and TRBJ2-5; TRBD2 matches at 10 bases. This CDR3 is 14 amino acids long. CDR1 SGHVS and CDR2 FQNEAQ come from the germline V gene. After removal of 7 bases from V and 5 bases from J, the junction contained 7 bases not matched to a gene. CDR3: CASNLLAGTETQYF. In nucleotides, the CDR3 is TGTGCCAGCAACCTACTAGCGGGGACTGAGACCCAGTACTTC. The variable domain in full, completed from reference TRBV7-8 and TRBJ2-5, reads GAGVSQSPRYKVAKRGQDVALRCDPISGHVSLFWYQQALGQGPEFLTYFQNEAQLDKSGLPSDRFFAERPEGSVSTLKIQRTQQEDSAVYLCASNLLAGTETQYFGPGTRLLVL.

The chain combines TRBV10-3 with TRBJ2-7, with D uncertain. This CDR3 spans 13 amino acids. Germline V lookup: CDR1 ENHRY, CDR2 SYGVKD. Trimming removed 4 bases at V and 0 bases at J, with 7 bases between. The CDR3 DNA reads TGTGCCATCAGTGGTACTAACTCCTACGAGCAGTACTTC. Amino acids: CAISGTNSYEQYF.

The chain has TRBV6-1 and TRBJ1-1; perhaps TRBD1 as D (6 bases). V dropped 8 bases and J dropped 5 bases, with 18 bases sitting between them. Looked up from germline, CDR1 is MNHNS and CDR2 is SASEGT. CDR3 size: 14 residues. The DNA for the CDR3 is TGTGCCAGCCACGATTCACAGGGTGTGACTGAAGCTTTCTTT. This translates into CASHDSQGVTEAFF.

The rearrangement uses TRBV9 and TRBJ1-2; 8 bases are shared with TRBD1. The germline gives CDR1 SGDLS, CDR2 YYNGEE. This CDR3 spans 14 amino acids. V dropped 0 bases and J dropped 2; count of bases not matched to a gene: 0. The CDR3 reads CASSVGDRNYGYTF. The CDR3 DNA reads as TGTGCCAGCAGCGTAGGGGACAGGAACTATGGCTACACCTTC. Drawing the rest from reference TRBV9 and TRBJ1-2, the complete variable domain is DSGVTQTPKHLITATGQRVTLRCSPRSGDLSVYWYQQSLDQGLQFLIQYYNGEERAKGNILERFSAQQFPDLHSELNLSSLELGDSALYFCASSVGDRNYGYTFGSGTRLTVV.

Concerning this clone: A read error may produce the germline difference seen at one junction end. The chain joins TRBV14 to TRBJ2-6; D is possibly TRBD1 (5 bases). This CDR3 is built from 16 residues. CDR1 is SGHDN and CDR2 is FVKESK in the germline V gene. The CDR3, as DNA: TGTGCCAGCAGCCCCACACGACCCTCTGGGGCCAACGGCCTGACTTTC. Translation gives CASSPTRPSGANGLTF.

The chain joins TRBV6-5 to TRBJ1-1; the D is unclear. The CDR3 is 14 residues long. Germline CDR1 MNHEY, CDR2 SVGAGI. Trimming took 6 bases from V and 1 from J, leaving 12 bases between them. CDR3 coding DNA: TGTGCCAGCAGCCCCGCGGGCCAGAACACTGAAGCTTTCTTT. Amino acids: CASSPAGQNTEAFF.

The V gene is TRBV2, the J gene TRBJ1-4; 7 bases agree with TRBD1. The CDR3 has 14 amino acids. Per germline, CDR1 SNHLY and CDR2 FYNNEI. The trim removed 6 bases at V and 6 bases at J, leaving 7 bases unmatched. CDR3 DNA sequence: TGTGCCAGCAGGAAAGACAGGGTAGATGAAAAACTGTTTTTT. This encodes CASRKDRVDEKLFF. Full variable domain (missing parts from reference TRBV2 and TRBJ1-4): EPEVTQTPSHQVTQMGQEVILRCVPISNHLYFYWYRQILGQKVEFLVSFYNNEISEKSEIFDDQFSVERPDGSNFTLKIRSTKLEDSAMYFCASRKDRVDEKLFFGSGTQLSVL.

V and J are TRBV5-1 and TRBJ1-6; no clear D. Per the germline V gene, CDR1 is SGHRS and CDR2 is YFSETQ. Trimming took 0 bases from V and 12 from J, leaving 7 bases between them. This CDR3 comprises 12 residues. In DNA, the CDR3 is TGCGCCAGCAGCTTGGGGGAGGGACCCCTCCACTTT. This codes for CASSLGEGPLHF.

A word on this clone: A junction end diverges from the germline sequence, so it may reflect a read error. This chain joins TRBV19 and TRBJ2-4; TRBD2 aligns across 9 bases. This CDR3 has 15 residues. From germline, CDR1 is LNHDA and CDR2 SQIVND (reference sequence). CDR3 region: CASSRGGEAKNSQYF. The CDR3 nucleotides read TGTGCCAGTAGCCGCGGGGGGGAAGCCAAAAACAGTCAGTACTTC.

The rearrangement links TRBV9 to TRBJ1-2; no reliable D call. From germline, CDR1 is SGDLS and CDR2 YYNGEE. V lost 0 bases and J 7 bases, leaving 10 bases between the germline ends. The CDR3 contains 13 residues. The DNA for the CDR3 is TGTGCCAGCAGCGTAGCAGAACAGTTTGGCTACACCTTC. Its protein is CASSVAEQFGYTF.

This clone appeared a few times. The chain recombines TRBV5-4 with TRBJ1-4, with 10 nucleotides matching TRBD1. CDR1 and CDR2 from the germline V gene are SGHNT and YYREEE (reference sequence). The CDR3 has 15 residues. The V and J ends lost 5 bases and 7 bases, in that order; junction bases with no gene match: 8. CDR3 DNA sequence: TGTGCCAGCAGACCTGGGACAGGGGTTGGTGAAAAACTGTTTTTT. Translation gives CASRPGTGVGEKLFF.

The chain carries TRBV9 and TRBJ2-3; TRBD2 matches 9 bases. Germline assignment: CDR1 SGDLS and CDR2 YYNGEE. The V and J ends lost 3 bases and 2 bases, in that order; junction bases with no gene match: 7. This CDR3 has 16 amino acids. Here the CDR3 DNA reads TGTGCCAGCAGCGGGGGGACTAGCCGATTCACAGATACGCAGTATTTT. Translation gives CASSGGTSRFTDTQYF.

V is TRBV4-3 and J is TRBJ2-7; D possibly corresponds to TRBD1 (6 bases). Germline V gene sequence: CDR1 LGHNA, CDR2 YSLEER. Deletions cut 0 bases from V and 5 bases from J, with 14 bases between. This CDR3 contains 15 residues. The CDR3 DNA reads TGCGCCAGCAGCCAAGATATAAAGGGGGACCACGAGCAGTACTTC. It yields the protein CASSQDIKGDHEQYF.

V is TRBV5-6 and J is TRBJ2-7; 11 bases line up with TRBD2. The CDR3 spans 16 residues. The V gene end was trimmed by 4 bases and the J gene end by 2 bases; junction bases not matched to a gene: 8. CDR1 is SGHDT and CDR2 is YYEEEE in the germline V gene. Here the CDR3 DNA reads TGTGCCAGCAGCCAAACAAAACTAGCGGGAGCCTACGAGCAGTACTTC. Amino acid sequence: CASSQTKLAGAYEQYF.

The gene calls are TRBV7-2 and TRBJ1-2; perhaps TRBD1 as D (6 bases). This CDR3 has 13 amino acids. The germline CDR1 and CDR2 sequences are SGHTA and FQGNSA. V dropped 1 base and J dropped 9 bases, with 12 bases sitting between them. This CDR3 reads CASSLGQGKRYTF. In DNA, the CDR3 is TGTGCCAGCAGCTTAGGGCAGGGGAAACGCTACACCTTC.

The chain uses TRBV6-1 and TRBJ2-3; 7 bases line up with TRBD2. There are 14 residues in the CDR3. Per germline, CDR1 MNHNS and CDR2 SASEGT. With V trimmed by 5 bases and J by 2 bases, 4 bases remained unmatched. The CDR3 reads CASSSAGDTDTQYF. The CDR3 DNA follows: TGTGCCAGCAGTAGCGCGGGGGACACAGATACGCAGTATTTT.

This sequence joins TRBV28 and TRBJ1-2, with TRBD1 matching 8 bases. The germline CDR1 and CDR2 sequences are MDHEN and SYDVKM. The CDR3 runs 12 residues. V lost 8 bases and J lost 8; bases outside the gene matches: 7. CDR3 amino acids: CASATGVKGYTF. The CDR3 bases are TGTGCCAGCGCGACAGGGGTCAAGGGCTACACCTTC.

The genes are TRBV9 and TRBJ2-5; D perhaps matches TRBD2 (7 bases). The CDR3 has 16 residues. The V end lost 0 bases, the J end lost 0 bases, and 12 bases lay between the germline ends. Germline V gene sequence: CDR1 SGDLS, CDR2 YYNGEE. CDR3 nucleotide sequence: TGTGCCAGCAGCGTAGGTGAGGGGGGGGACCAAGAGACCCAGTACTTC. Translating gives CASSVGEGGDQETQYF.